These T cell receptor beta chains were read from a single sample in a study of Graves' ophthalmopathy and Graves' hyperthyroidism. TCRdb reprocessed the multiplex PCR reads with MiXCR, giving one entry per CDR3 protein. There are 300,000 to 400,000 distinct CDR3 sequences in the sample; roughly a sixth occur only once, and roughly 2.4% lies in the top ten. Specimen: peripheral blood. These receptors were obtained from an adult woman with stable Graves' hyperthyroidism. Each CDR3 is given with its conserved first and last residue. The D gene is left open where the match is weak. Where a row states a size, it is once, few, many or the class of an expanded clone; other rows omit it.

j_call clone_size d_call v_call cdr3_aa cdr3_nt
TRBJ2-7 many TRBD2 TRBV10-3 CAIRATSGISYEQYF TGTGCCATCAGAGCGACTAGCGGGATCTCCTACGAGCAGTACTTC
TRBJ1-3 - TRBD1 TRBV5-1 CASSSGDRFSGNTIYF TGCGCCAGCAGCAGCGGGGACAGATTCTCTGGAAACACCATATATTTT
TRBJ1-6 many TRBD1 TRBV29-1 CSVTTGSNSPLHF TGCAGCGTAACGACAGGGTCTAATTCACCCCTCCACTTT
TRBJ2-4 - - TRBV4-3 CASSQDLLGGAKNIQYF TGCGCCAGCAGCCAAGATCTTCTGGGGGGAGCCAAAAACATTCAGTACTTC
TRBJ2-2 many - TRBV15 CATSRADLLAVRTGELFF TGTGCCACCAGCAGAGCCGACCTCCTAGCCGTACGAACCGGGGAGCTGTTTTTT
TRBJ1-6 many - TRBV7-9 CASSLSRSSYNSPLHF TGTGCCAGCAGCTTATCCCGGAGCTCCTATAATTCACCCCTCCACTTT
TRBJ2-7 many TRBD2 TRBV12-3/TRBV12-4 CASSSSRGGENQELYF TGTGCCAGCAGTTCGAGCCGGGGAGGGGAGAACCAGGAGCTATACTTC
TRBJ1-5 many TRBD1 TRBV24-1 CATSDPRTGSNQPQHF TGTGCCACCAGTGACCCCCGGACAGGGAGCAATCAGCCCCAGCATTTT
TRBJ2-2 - TRBD1 TRBV19 CASSIGPGQGNTGELFF TGTGCCAGTAGTATAGGTCCGGGACAGGGAAACACCGGGGAGCTGTTTTTT
TRBJ2-4 many TRBD1 TRBV10-3 CAISESTRAGGKNIQYF TGTGCCATCAGTGAGTCGACTCGGGCAGGGGGCAAAAACATTCAGTACTTC
TRBJ1-2 - - TRBV4-1 CASSSTKTDRVYGYTF TGCGCCAGCAGCTCTACGAAGACAGACCGAGTCTATGGCTACACCTTC
TRBJ2-5 few TRBD1 TRBV12-3/TRBV12-4 CASRGQGAEETQYF TGTGCCAGCAGGGGACAGGGGGCGGAAGAGACCCAGTACTTC
TRBJ2-7 few - TRBV27 CASSPLTGLFSYEQYF TGTGCCAGCAGTCCGTTGACAGGCCTTTTCTCCTACGAGCAGTACTTC
TRBJ1-1 - - TRBV6-1 CASSPLGGDTEAFF TGTGCCAGCAGTCCTCTTGGTGGGGACACTGAAGCTTTCTTT
TRBJ1-5 - - TRBV6-2/TRBV6-3 CASSGSGYQPQHF TGTGCCAGTTCAGGGTCGGGATACCAGCCCCAGCATTTT
TRBJ1-6 many - TRBV20-1 CSARARLNSPLHF TGCAGTGCTAGAGCCAGGCTAAATTCACCCCTCCACTTT
TRBJ1-2 many - TRBV27 CASSFRQDRGYTF TGTGCCAGCAGTTTTAGGCAGGACCGAGGCTACACCTTC
TRBJ2-7 many TRBD1 TRBV5-8 CASSFRDRMSYEQYF TGTGCCAGCAGCTTCCGGGACAGGATGTCCTACGAGCAGTACTTC
TRBJ1-5 - TRBD1 TRBV3-1 CASSQGTGRAQPQHF TGTGCCAGCAGCCAAGGGACAGGGAGAGCTCAGCCCCAGCATTTT
TRBJ2-7 many - TRBV28 CASSEPPGRQYF TGTGCCAGCAGTGAACCGCCGGGACGGCAGTACTTC
TRBJ2-5 - - TRBV7-9 CASSPLPTGGETQYF TGTGCCAGCAGCCCCCTCCCCACCGGGGGAGAGACCCAGTACTTC
TRBJ2-5 many - TRBV7-2 CASSRPGEETQYF TGTGCCAGCAGCCGTCCGGGGGAAGAGACCCAGTACTTC
TRBJ2-2 many - TRBV19 CASSAALRGELFF TGTGCCAGTAGTGCAGCTTTACGCGGGGAGCTGTTTTTT
TRBJ1-1 - - TRBV12-3/TRBV12-4 CASILGLNTEAFF TGTGCCAGCATCCTGGGTCTGAACACTGAAGCTTTCTTT
TRBJ2-7 many TRBD2 TRBV6-2/TRBV6-3 CASSPGGNSYEQYF TGTGCCAGCAGTCCCGGGGGGAACTCCTACGAGCAGTACTTC